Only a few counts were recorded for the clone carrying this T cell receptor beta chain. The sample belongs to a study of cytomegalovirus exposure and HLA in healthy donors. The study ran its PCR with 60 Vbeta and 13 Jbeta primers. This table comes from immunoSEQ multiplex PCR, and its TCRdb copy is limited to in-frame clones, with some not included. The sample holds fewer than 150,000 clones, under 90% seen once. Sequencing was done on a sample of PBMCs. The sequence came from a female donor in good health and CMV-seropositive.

The CDR3 sequence: CASSSRGGAEAFF. In DNA form, the CDR3 reads TGTGCCAGCAGCTCCCGGGGGGGAGCTGAAGCTTTCTTT. The chain uses TRBV13 and TRBJ1-1; perhaps TRBD1 as D (5 bases). Trimming took off 4 bases at V and 6 bases at J, with 12 bases between the two ends. The CDR3 length is 13 residues. Per the germline V gene, CDR1 is PRHDT and CDR2 is FYEKMQ (reference sequence).